This is a list of T cell receptor beta chains from one sample in a study of cytomegalovirus exposure and HLA in healthy donors. Here immunoSEQ multiplex PCR was the method, and the copy in TCRdb shows in-frame clones only, minus some. The table has about 130,000 clones, 83% seen once. The sequencing input was PBMCs. The receptors stem from a girl aged 2 to 10 in good health and CMV-seronegative. Both conserved end residues are part of each CDR3. The D gene is left open where the match is weak.

TRBV9 | TRBD2 | CASSVDVGGEETQYF
TRBV5-1 | TRBD1 | CASSSGDRPNTGELFF
TRBV7-9 | NA | CASSLGQGSTEAFF
TRBV19 | TRBD2 | CASSIMAGGPTDTQYF
TRBV28 | TRBD2 | CASRARRLAGVSEQYF
TRBV7-2 | NA | CASSPRARHLTGELFF
TRBV19 | NA | CASSDSSKDYEQYF
TRBV28 | TRBD1 | CASSSGQFYGYTF
TRBV28 | TRBD1 | CASSSRQGFGYTF
TRBV7-6 | NA | CASSLVAAANSGNTIYF
TRBV19 | TRBD1 | CASSIEDRGFGTF
TRBV5-1 | TRBD2 | CASSLVAGGPGDTQYF
TRBV5-6 | TRBD1 | CASSLYRGQHYGYTF
TRBV7-9 | TRBD2 | CASSLARTSGSPSEQYF
TRBV30 | NA | CAWSVWWTPEWNEKLFF
TRBV5-1 | NA | CASSSKMYSGHTYEQYF
TRBV28 | TRBD1 | CASSPIPGQGRFYEQYF
TRBV18 | NA | CASSPANQPQHF
TRBV7-9 | TRBD2 | CASSLAGGANEQFF
TRBV25-1 | NA | CASSESGDSYEQYF
TRBV15 | NA | CATSSRGGGWHEQYF
TRBV4-3 | TRBD1 | CASSQELQGAYQPQHF
TRBV7-3 | TRBD2 | CASSQLAGRGTGELFF
TRBV10-2 | NA | CASGFGLELFF
TRBV6-6 | NA | CASTLAWGDETQYF
TRBV19 | NA | CASSLGMNTEAFF
TRBV19 | TRBD1 | CASSTDRGSYNEQFF
TRBV30 | TRBD2 | CASVGREGNEQFF
TRBV27 | TRBD1 | CASTGQGYGKLFF
TRBV11-2 | TRBD2 | CASRRGLAAQETQYF
TRBV7-2 | TRBD2 | CASSFASGYSYEQYF